Listed below are T cell receptor beta chains from one sample, sequenced in a study of OX40 agonist ivuxolimab in advanced cancers. The method was immunoSEQ multiplex PCR; TCRdb's version includes in-frame clones alone and lacks a portion of them. The sample holds 65,000 to 80,000 clones, over 80% seen once. Sequencing was performed on CD4+ or CD8+ T cells sorted from blood, taken in a trial of the OX40 agonist ivuxolimab. The receptors here all came from an adult with an advanced solid tumor such as melanoma, head and neck, liver or kidney cancer. Each CDR3 is given with its conserved first and last residue. Each record gives: D gene, CDR3 length, J gene, V gene, CDR3 protein. The D gene is left open where the match is weak.

.,17,TRBJ2-7,TRBV7-8,CASSFRIGQGAQGEQYF
.,17,TRBJ2-2,TRBV9,CASSVGGRDQNTGELFF
TRBD1,16,TRBJ1-1,TRBV10-1,CASSDLPDRGRTEAFF
.,14,TRBJ2-1,TRBV2,CASSEASDYNEQFF
TRBD1,14,TRBJ1-4,TRBV29-1,CSAGRGTGNEKLFF
.,13,TRBJ1-2,TRBV2,CASSPGYPVGYTF
TRBD2,16,TRBJ2-1,TRBV5-1,CASSLVTSGSFNEQFF
.,17,TRBJ1-5,TRBV5-6,CASSQGPTTWGNQPQHF
.,14,TRBJ1-4,TRBV18,CASSQRTDNEKLFF
.,14,TRBJ1-1,TRBV11-2,CASSLRGGGTEAFF
.,14,TRBJ1-4,TRBV5-6,CASSFVGENEKLFF
.,17,TRBJ2-4,TRBV11-1,CASSLGVFENGKNIQYF
.,17,TRBJ2-5,TRBV9,CASSVAIGTESQETQYF
.,14,TRBJ2-5,TRBV10-2,CASKRGVGGETQYF
.,13,TRBJ1-3,TRBV9,CASSVGTGNTIYF
.,13,TRBJ2-2,TRBV29-1,CSVSPSATGELFF
.,16,TRBJ2-1,TRBV5-1,CASSRTGTQIDNEQFF
.,17,TRBJ1-3,TRBV4-1,CASSQEDLPFAGNTIYF
TRBD2,15,TRBJ2-1,TRBV6-5,CARPPGLAGAGEQFF
.,14,TRBJ2-3,TRBV30,CAWSGGTRVNTQYF
.,14,TRBJ2-4,TRBV5-1,CASSLEAGKNIQYF
.,15,TRBJ1-5,TRBV27,CASSFGGRSNQPQHF
.,16,TRBJ1-2,TRBV9,CASSVAGTVFNYGYTF
.,17,TRBJ2-7,TRBV9,CASSVGVGLIGGYEQYF
TRBD2,15,TRBJ2-1,TRBV9,CASREDGRGGGEQFF
.,13,TRBJ1-2,TRBV5-4,CASSLRVSYGYTF
TRBD1,13,TRBJ1-2,TRBV19,CASTPEDRNGYTF
.,15,TRBJ2-7,TRBV4-1,CASSQGSGASYEQYF
TRBD2,19,TRBJ2-1,TRBV6-4,CASSEVLAGGPFSYNEQFF
.,14,TRBJ1-2,TRBV4-1,CASSQVGGGEGYTF
TRBD1,16,TRBJ1-1,TRBV7-8,CASSLRVRGQNTEAFF
TRBD1,15,TRBJ1-4,TRBV5-5,CASSVQGARLEKLFF
.,15,TRBJ2-1,TRBV28,CASSLFFVENNEQFF
TRBD2,18,TRBJ2-7,TRBV7-9,CASSLAMGLGDNTYEQYF
.,14,TRBJ2-7,TRBV4-1,CASSQDGTEREQYF
TRBD2,17,TRBJ2-1,TRBV19,CASSPRQIAGGYNEQFF
.,19,TRBJ1-2,TRBV21-1,CASSKVPEIAGGGNYGYTF
.,15,TRBJ2-1,TRBV5-1,CASRLRTETYNEQFF
TRBD2,15,TRBJ2-1,TRBV5-6,CASSRTSGTLREQFF
TRBD1,14,TRBJ1-1,TRBV2,CASNFRGLNTEAFF
.,16,TRBJ2-6,TRBV15,CATSRPIGSGANVLTF
.,15,TRBJ2-5,TRBV7-3,CASSLMAGYQETQYF
.,14,TRBJ1-5,TRBV19,CASSVTGSRQPQHF
.,15,TRBJ1-4,TRBV15,CATSRERTTNEKLFF